This TCR beta chain came from a study of shared clonotypes between healthy human individuals. Whole-study findings and limits: It was expected that sequencing depth would affect clonotype sharing among donors. Sampling covered nothing but blood. Tissue TCR repertoires likely differ from those found in blood.

Points on this clone: The antigen is unknown. Other DNA sequences in this sample translate to the same CDR3.

The study ran the assay at deep level. Clones were sequenced by immunoSEQ multiplex PCR, and TCRdb holds only the in-frame ones, with some missing. The top ten hold approximately 12% of the sample, which has about 450,000 clones, 70% to 80% seen once. Without sorting, samples used some 100 million PBMCs for genomic DNA. Germline CDR1 is SGHNT and CDR2 is YYREEE (reference sequence). The V gene lost 0 bases and the J gene lost 0 bases, with 8 bases spanning the gap. The CDR3 consists of 15 residues. The receptor was isolated from a woman aged 40-49 years in good health. Some clones in this sample may be carry-over from other donors' samples. The sequenced sample consisted of PBMCs. This chain connects TRBV5-4 to TRBJ2-3; D remains ambiguous. Here the CDR3 reads CASSLDPLSTDTQYF. The DNA of the CDR3 is TGTGCCAGCAGCTTGGATCCGCTTAGCACAGATACGCAGTATTTT. Based on the CDR3 plus reference TRBV5-4 and TRBJ2-3, the full variable domain is ETGVTQSPTHLIKTRGQQVTLRCSSQSGHNTVSWYQQALGQGPQFIFQYYREEENGRGNFPPRFSGLQFPNYSSELNVNALELDDSALYLCASSLDPLSTDTQYFGPGTRLTVL.